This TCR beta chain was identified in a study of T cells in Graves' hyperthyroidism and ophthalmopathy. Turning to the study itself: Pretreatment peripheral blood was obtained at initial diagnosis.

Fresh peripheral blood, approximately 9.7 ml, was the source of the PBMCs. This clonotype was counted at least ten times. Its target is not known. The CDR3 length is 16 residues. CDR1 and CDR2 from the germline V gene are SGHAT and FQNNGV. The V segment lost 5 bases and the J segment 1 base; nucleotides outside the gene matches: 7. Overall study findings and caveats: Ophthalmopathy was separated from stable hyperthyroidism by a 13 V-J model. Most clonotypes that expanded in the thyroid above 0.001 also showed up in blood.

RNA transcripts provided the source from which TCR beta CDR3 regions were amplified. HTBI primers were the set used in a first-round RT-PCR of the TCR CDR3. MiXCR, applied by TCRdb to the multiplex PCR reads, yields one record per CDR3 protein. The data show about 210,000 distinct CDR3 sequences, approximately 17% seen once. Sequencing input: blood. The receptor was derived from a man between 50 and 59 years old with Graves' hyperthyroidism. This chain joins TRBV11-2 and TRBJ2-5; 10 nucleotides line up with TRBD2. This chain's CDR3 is CASSPWTSGGQETQYF. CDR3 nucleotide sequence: TGTGCCAGCAGCCCCTGGACTAGCGGAGGCCAAGAGACCCAGTACTTC.